The subject of this entry is one T cell receptor (beta chain). Source study methods: Reference gene primer amplification in the assay estimated nucleated cell counts. Profiled with immunoSEQ multiplex PCR; TCRdb holds only in-frame clones, not every one. For V, J and clone size, that table is used; D and trimming come from the DNA. This table has 250,000 to 350,000 clones, roughly 90% appearing once. Germline V CDR1 and CDR2: MDHEN, SYDVKM. The CDR3 covers 16 residues. Trimming pared 2 bases from V and 5 bases from J, leaving 15 bases between. The entry originates in a study of blood T cell repertoires in COVID-19.

The sequenced sample consisted of peripheral blood. The V gene is TRBV28, the J gene TRBJ2-2; weak D call: TRBD1 (7 bases). This TCR came from a woman in her forties who had recovered from COVID-19. For the CDR3, the DNA is TGTGCCAGCAGTTTAACGACAGGGACTTCTACCGGGGAGCTGTTTTTT. Translating it yields CASSLTTGTSTGELFF.